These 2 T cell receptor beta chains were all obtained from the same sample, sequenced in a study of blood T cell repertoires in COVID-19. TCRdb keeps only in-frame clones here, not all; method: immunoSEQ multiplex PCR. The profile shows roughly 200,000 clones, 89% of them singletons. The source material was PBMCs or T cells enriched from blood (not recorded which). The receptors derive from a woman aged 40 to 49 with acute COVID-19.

DNA of the CDR3: TGTGCCAGCAGCTTAGGAGCGGGAGGAACCGGGGAGCTGTTTTTT. It specifies CASSLGAGGTGELFF. The chain has TRBV11-2 and TRBJ2-2, with 9 bases that match TRBD2. Germline CDR1 and CDR2: SGHAT and FQNNGV. The length of the CDR3 is 15 residues. The ends lost 1 base at V and 5 bases at J; junction bases unmatched: 2.

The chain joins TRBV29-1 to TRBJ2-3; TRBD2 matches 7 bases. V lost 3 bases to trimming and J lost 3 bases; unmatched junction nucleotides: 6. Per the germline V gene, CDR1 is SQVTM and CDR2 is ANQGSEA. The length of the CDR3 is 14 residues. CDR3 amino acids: CSVDSHSGTDTQYF. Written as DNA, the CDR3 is TGCAGCGTTGATTCACATAGCGGGACAGATACGCAGTATTTT.